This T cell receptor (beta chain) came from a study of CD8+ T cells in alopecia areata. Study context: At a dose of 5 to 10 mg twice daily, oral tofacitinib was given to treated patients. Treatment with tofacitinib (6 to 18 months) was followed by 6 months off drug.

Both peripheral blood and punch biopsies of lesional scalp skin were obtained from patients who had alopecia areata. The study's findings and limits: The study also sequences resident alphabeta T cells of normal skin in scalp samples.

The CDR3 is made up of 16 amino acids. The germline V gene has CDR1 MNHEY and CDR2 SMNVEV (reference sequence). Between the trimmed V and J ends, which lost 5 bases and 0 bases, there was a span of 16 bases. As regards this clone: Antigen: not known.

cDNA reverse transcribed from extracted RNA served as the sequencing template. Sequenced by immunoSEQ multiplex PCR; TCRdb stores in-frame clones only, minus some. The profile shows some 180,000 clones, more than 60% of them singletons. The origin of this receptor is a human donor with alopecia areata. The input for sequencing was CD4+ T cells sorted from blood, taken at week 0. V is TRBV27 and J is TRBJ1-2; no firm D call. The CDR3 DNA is TGTGCCAGCAGTCCTCGCCTAGCGCCTGCTAACTATGGCTACACCTTC. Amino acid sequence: CASSPRLAPANYGYTF.